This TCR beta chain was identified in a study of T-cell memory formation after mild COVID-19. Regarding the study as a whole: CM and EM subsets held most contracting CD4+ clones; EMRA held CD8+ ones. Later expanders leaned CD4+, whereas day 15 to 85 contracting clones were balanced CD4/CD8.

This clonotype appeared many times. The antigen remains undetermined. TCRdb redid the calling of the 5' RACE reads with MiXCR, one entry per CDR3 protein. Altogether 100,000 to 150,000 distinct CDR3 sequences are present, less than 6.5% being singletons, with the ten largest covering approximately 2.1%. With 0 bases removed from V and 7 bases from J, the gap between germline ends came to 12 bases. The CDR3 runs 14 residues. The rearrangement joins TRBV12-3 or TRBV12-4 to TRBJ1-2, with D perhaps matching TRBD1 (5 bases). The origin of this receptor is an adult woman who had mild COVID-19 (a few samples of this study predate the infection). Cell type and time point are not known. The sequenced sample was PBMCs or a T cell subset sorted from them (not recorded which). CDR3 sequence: CASSLAQGYAGYTF. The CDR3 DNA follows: TGTGCCAGCAGTTTAGCGCAGGGTTATGCTGGCTACACCTTC.